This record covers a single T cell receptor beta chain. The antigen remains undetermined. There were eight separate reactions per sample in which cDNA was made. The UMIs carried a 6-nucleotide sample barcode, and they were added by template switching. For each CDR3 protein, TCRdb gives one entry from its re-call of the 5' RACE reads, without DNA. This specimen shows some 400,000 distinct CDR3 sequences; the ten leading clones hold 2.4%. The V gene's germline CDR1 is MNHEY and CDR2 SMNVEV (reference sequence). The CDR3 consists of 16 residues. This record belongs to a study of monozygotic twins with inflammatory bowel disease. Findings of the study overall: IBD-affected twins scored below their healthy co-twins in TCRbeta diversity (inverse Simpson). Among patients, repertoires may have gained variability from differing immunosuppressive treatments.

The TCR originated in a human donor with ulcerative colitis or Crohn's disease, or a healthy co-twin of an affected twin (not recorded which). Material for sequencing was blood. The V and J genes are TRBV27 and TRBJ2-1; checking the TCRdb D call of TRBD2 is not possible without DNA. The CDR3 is CASREGTSSSYNEQFF.